The 18 T cell receptor beta chains presented below share a single source sample, sequenced in a study of early T cells in non-severe SARS-CoV-2 infection. Using its own MiXCR run on the 5' RACE reads, TCRdb lists one record per CDR3 protein. Of tens of thousands of distinct CDR3 sequences listed, approximately 8.4% were seen once; the top ten hold around 4.5%. The sample taken for sequencing was whole blood. Receptor source: an adult who was a healthcare worker with PCR-confirmed SARS-CoV-2 infection or an uninfected control (not recorded which).

This clonotype has just a few counts. This chain uses TRBV20-1 with TRBJ2-2; the D gene is possibly TRBD2 (6 bases). The CDR3 is 14 amino acids. The germline CDR1 and CDR2 sequences are DFQATT and SNEGSKA (reference sequence). Trimming removed 3 bases at V and 7 bases at J, with 15 bases between. CDR3 sequence (DNA): TGCAGTGCTAGGGACTCGCGGGGAGGCGGGGAGCTGTTTTTT. Amino acids: CSARDSRGGGELFF.

The table lists this clonotype with many counts. The rearrangement links TRBV7-8 to TRBJ2-7; tentative D call: TRBD2 (5 bases). CDR3 length equals 15 residues. The germline gives CDR1 SGHVS, CDR2 FQNEAQ. With 1 base removed from V and 7 bases from J, the gap between germline ends came to 17 bases. CDR3 residues: CASSLETTNVWEQYF. The CDR3 DNA reads as TGTGCCAGCAGCTTAGAGACTACGAACGTCTGGGAGCAGTACTTC.

This clonotype has more than one count but fewer than ten. The gene calls are TRBV6-1 and TRBJ1-1, with TRBD1 matching 9 bases. The ends lost 6 bases at V and 3 bases at J; junction bases unmatched: 14. In germline, CDR1 is MNHNS, CDR2 SASEGT. The CDR3 is 17 amino acids. The CDR3, as DNA: TGTGCCAGCAGGGGGACAGGGTTTATTGGGGAAGACACTGAAGCTTTCTTT. Translation gives CASRGTGFIGEDTEAFF.

This chain connects TRBV2 to TRBJ2-7; D is undetermined. There are 14 residues in the CDR3. Germline CDR1 reads SNHLY; CDR2 reads FYNNEI. V was clipped by 6 bases and J by 0 bases, with 12 bases between them. CDR3 region: CASRATAHSYEQYF. The CDR3 nucleotides are TGTGCCAGCAGAGCGACGGCTCACTCCTACGAGCAGTACTTC.

This clonotype appeared many times. The chain uses TRBV20-1 and TRBJ1-2, with 9 positions matching TRBD1. After removal of 3 bases from V and 8 bases from J, the junction contained 7 bases not matched to a gene. Germline V gene sequence: CDR1 DFQATT, CDR2 SNEGSKA (reference sequence). The CDR3 loop spans 13 amino acids. The CDR3 spells CSARRTGGWGYTF. The CDR3 DNA is TGCAGTGCTAGGCGAACAGGGGGCTGGGGCTACACCTTC.

Ten or more counts support this clonotype. The V call is TRBV20-1, the J call TRBJ2-3; D is ambiguous. The CDR3 totals 14 residues. CDR1 and CDR2 (germline): DFQATT, SNEGSKA (reference sequence). The V gene lost 2 bases and the J gene lost 2 bases, with 11 bases spanning the gap. For the CDR3, the DNA is TGCAGTGCTAGATCCGGAACCCACACAGATACGCAGTATTTT. It translates to CSARSGTHTDTQYF.

This clonotype was detected many times. This chain joins TRBV20-1 and TRBJ2-2; D remains unclear. V dropped 1 base and J dropped 4 bases, with 13 bases sitting between them. This CDR3 contains 15 residues. The germline gives CDR1 DFQATT, CDR2 SNEGSKA (reference sequence). CDR3 DNA sequence: TGCAGTGCTAGAGGAGAGGCCAGCCCCACCGGGGAGCTGTTTTTT. Encoded protein: CSARGEASPTGELFF.

This clonotype was picked up a small number of times. V usage is TRBV12-3 or TRBV12-4 and J usage is TRBJ2-2; D unclear. There are 14 residues in the CDR3. V gave up 6 bases and J gave up 4 bases, with 12 bases separating them. The CDR3 nucleotides are TGTGCCAGCAGCCCCGTGAGGTCCACCGGGGAGCTGTTTTTT. Translation: CASSPVRSTGELFF.

This clonotype showed up many times. The chain employs TRBV19 and TRBJ2-2; D remains ambiguous. The CDR3 is 15 residues long. The V end was cut by 1 base, the J end by 2 bases, with 8 bases between. The germline gives CDR1 LNHDA, CDR2 SQIVND (reference sequence). The CDR3 DNA reads as TGTGCCAGTAGTATAGGGGCCGCTAACACCGGGGAGCTGTTTTTT. Residues: CASSIGAANTGELFF. The full variable domain, in which reference TRBV19 and TRBJ2-2 provide the parts outside the CDR3, is DGGITQSPKYLFRKEGQNVTLSCEQNLNHDAMYWYRQDPGQGLRLIYYSQIVNDFQKGDIAEGYSVSREKKESFPLTVTSAQKNPTAFYLCASSIGAANTGELFFGEGSRLTVL.

The table lists this clonotype with many counts. V and J are TRBV9 and TRBJ2-3, with D maybe TRBD1 (5 bases). This CDR3 comprises 15 residues. Between the trimmed V and J ends, which lost 5 bases and 1 base, there was a span of 14 bases. Germline V CDR1 and CDR2: SGDLS, YYNGEE. In nucleotides, the CDR3 is TGTGCCAGCAGGGCCCTAGGCAGGGGCACAGATACGCAGTATTTT. Translating gives CASRALGRGTDTQYF.

This clonotype was counted at least ten times. The V call is TRBV11-2, the J call TRBJ1-2; D is undetermined. CDR1 is SGHAT, CDR2 FQNNGV, per germline. CDR3 length equals 12 residues. V lost 1 base, J lost 8 bases, and 8 bases lay in between. CDR3 sequence: CASSLVGRGYTF. Here the CDR3 DNA reads TGTGCCAGCAGCTTAGTGGGAAGAGGCTACACCTTC.

This chain uses TRBV14 with TRBJ2-3; 9 nucleotides agree with TRBD2. The CDR3 loop spans 16 amino acids. Germline-derived CDR1 and CDR2 are SGHDN and FVKESK. Losses at the gene ends were 0 bases for V and 7 bases for J; bases not matched to a gene: 8. This CDR3 reads CASSQDYPLAGHTQYF. DNA for the CDR3: TGTGCCAGCAGCCAAGATTACCCGCTAGCGGGGCATACGCAGTATTTT.

The J gene is TRBJ1-4, the V gene TRBV29-1; D uncertain. Germline lookup yields CDR1 SQVTM and CDR2 ANQGSEA. The CDR3 is made up of 14 amino acids. The V gene lost 4 bases and the J gene lost 2 bases, with 11 bases spanning the gap. CDR3 in DNA: TGCAGCGTTGCGATCCCTGGCACTAATGAAAAACTGTTTTTT. Amino acids: CSVAIPGTNEKLFF.

This clonotype has only a few counts. This chain uses TRBV29-1 with TRBJ1-2; D is ambiguous. There are 13 residues in the CDR3. V gave up 6 bases and J gave up 4 bases, with 15 bases separating them. Germline V CDR1 and CDR2: SQVTM, ANQGSEA. The CDR3 sequence: CSVALAGSYGYTF. The CDR3, as DNA: TGCAGCGTGGCCCTCGCAGGATCCTATGGCTACACCTTC.

Only a few counts were recorded for this clonotype. The V and J genes are TRBV18 and TRBJ2-3; D is possibly TRBD1 (5 bases). The germline V gene has CDR1 KGHSH and CDR2 LQKENI. Trimming removed 0 bases from V and 6 bases from J, with 7 bases in between. The CDR3 length is 13 residues. In DNA form, the CDR3 reads TGTGCCAGCTCACCACCTGCAGGGGATACGCAGTATTTT. This sequence encodes CASSPPAGDTQYF.

The genes are TRBV20-1 and TRBJ1-2, with 9 bases identical to TRBD1. Trimming removed 5 bases from V and 5 bases from J; junction bases left unmatched: 9. Germline assignment: CDR1 DFQATT and CDR2 SNEGSKA (reference sequence). The length of the CDR3 is 14 residues. In DNA form, the CDR3 reads TGCAGTGCTGTTCCGGGACAGGGTGGTTATGGCTACACCTTC. Its protein is CSAVPGQGGYGYTF.

CDR3 bases: TGCAGCGTTGGGGGGAGGGCCGAAGATACGCAGTATTTT. Translation: CSVGGRAEDTQYF. The chain combines TRBV29-1 with TRBJ2-3; TRBD2 aligns across 7 bases. The CDR3 runs 13 residues. V lost 4 bases and J lost 5; bases outside the gene matches: 6. Germline V gene lookup returns CDR1 SQVTM and CDR2 ANQGSEA.

The J gene is TRBJ2-3, the V gene TRBV18; weak D call: TRBD1 (5 bases). The germline CDR1 and CDR2 sequences are KGHSH and LQKENI. Trimming stripped 1 base from V and 0 bases from J, with 8 bases between. This CDR3 comprises 15 residues. This CDR3 is CASSPQGRSTDTQYF. In DNA, the CDR3 is TGTGCCAGCTCACCACAGGGGCGAAGCACAGATACGCAGTATTTT.